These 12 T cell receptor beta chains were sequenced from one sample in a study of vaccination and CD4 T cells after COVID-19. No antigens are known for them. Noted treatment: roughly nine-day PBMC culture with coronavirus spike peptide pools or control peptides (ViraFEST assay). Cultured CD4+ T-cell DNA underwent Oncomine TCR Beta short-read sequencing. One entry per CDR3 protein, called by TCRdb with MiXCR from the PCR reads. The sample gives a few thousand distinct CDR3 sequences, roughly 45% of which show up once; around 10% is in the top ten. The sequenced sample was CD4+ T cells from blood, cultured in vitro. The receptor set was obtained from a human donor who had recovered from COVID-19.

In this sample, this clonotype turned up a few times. The CDR3 DNA sequence: TGTGCCAGCACCGTAGGGCGTGACGAGCAGTACTTC. Protein product: CASTVGRDEQYF. The rearrangement uses TRBV6-2 or TRBV6-3 and TRBJ2-7; D is ambiguous. Germline CDR1 is MNHEY and CDR2 is SVGEGT. V gave up 7 bases and J gave up 5 bases, with 12 bases separating them. The CDR3 covers 12 residues.

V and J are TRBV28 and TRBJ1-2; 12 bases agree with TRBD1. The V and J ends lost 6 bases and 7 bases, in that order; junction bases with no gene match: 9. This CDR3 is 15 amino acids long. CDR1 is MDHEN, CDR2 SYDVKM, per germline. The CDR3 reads CASRYRDRGLIGYTF. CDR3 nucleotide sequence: TGTGCCAGCAGGTACCGGGACAGGGGGCTGATTGGCTACACCTTC.

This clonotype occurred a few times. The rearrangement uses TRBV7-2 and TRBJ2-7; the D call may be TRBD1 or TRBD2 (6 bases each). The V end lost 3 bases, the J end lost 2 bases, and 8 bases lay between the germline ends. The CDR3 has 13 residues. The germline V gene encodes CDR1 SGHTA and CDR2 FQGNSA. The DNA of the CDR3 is TGTGCCAGCAGCTTGAGGGGGGCCTACGAGCAGTACTTC. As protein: CASSLRGAYEQYF. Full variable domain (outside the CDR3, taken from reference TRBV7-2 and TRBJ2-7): GAGVSQSPSNKVTEKGKDVELRCDPISGHTALYWYRQSLGQGLEFLIYFQGNSAPDKSGLPSDRFSAERTGGSVSTLTIQRTQQEDSAVYLCASSLRGAYEQYFGPGTRLTVT.

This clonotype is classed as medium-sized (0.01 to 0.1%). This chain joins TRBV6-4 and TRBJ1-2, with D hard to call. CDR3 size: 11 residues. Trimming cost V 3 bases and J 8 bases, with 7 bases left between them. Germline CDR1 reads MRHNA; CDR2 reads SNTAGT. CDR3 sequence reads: CASSEAYGYTF. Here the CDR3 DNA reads TGTGCCAGCAGTGAGGCCTACGGCTACACCTTC.

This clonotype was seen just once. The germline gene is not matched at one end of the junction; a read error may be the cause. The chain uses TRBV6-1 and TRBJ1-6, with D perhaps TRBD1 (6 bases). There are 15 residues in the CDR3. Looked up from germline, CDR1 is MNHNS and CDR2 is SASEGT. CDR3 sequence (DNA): TGTGCCAGCAGTAGACCGGCCCAGGGGCAATCACCCTTCCACTTT. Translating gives CASSRPAQGQSPFHF.

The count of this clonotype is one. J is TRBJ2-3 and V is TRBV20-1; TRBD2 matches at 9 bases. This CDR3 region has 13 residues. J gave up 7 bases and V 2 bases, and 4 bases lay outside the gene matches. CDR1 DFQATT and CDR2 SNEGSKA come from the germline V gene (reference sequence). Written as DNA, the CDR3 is TGCAGTGCTAGACGGACTAGCGAGAATACGCAGTATTTT. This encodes CSARRTSENTQYF.

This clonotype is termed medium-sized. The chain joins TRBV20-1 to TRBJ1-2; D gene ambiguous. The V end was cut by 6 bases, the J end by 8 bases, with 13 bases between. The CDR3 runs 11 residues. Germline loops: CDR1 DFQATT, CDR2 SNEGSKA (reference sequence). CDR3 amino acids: CSARGSGGYTF. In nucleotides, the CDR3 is TGCAGTGCGCGCGGTTCGGGAGGCTACACCTTC.

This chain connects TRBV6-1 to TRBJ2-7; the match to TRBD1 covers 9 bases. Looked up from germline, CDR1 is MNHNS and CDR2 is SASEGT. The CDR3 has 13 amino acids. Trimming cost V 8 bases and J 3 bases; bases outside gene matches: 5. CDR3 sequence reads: CASGQGRYYEQYF. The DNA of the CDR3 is TGTGCCAGCGGACAGGGGCGTTACTACGAGCAGTACTTC.

This CDR3 reads CASSYSKGGPGETQYF. DNA for the CDR3: TGTGCCAGCAGTTACTCGAAAGGGGGTCCTGGGGAGACCCAGTACTTC. This chain links TRBV6-2 or TRBV6-3 with TRBJ2-5; D may be TRBD1 (6 bases). The V gene lost 0 bases and the J gene lost 5 bases, with 16 bases spanning the gap. The germline CDR1 and CDR2 sequences are MNHEY and SVGEGT. CDR3 length: 16 amino acids.

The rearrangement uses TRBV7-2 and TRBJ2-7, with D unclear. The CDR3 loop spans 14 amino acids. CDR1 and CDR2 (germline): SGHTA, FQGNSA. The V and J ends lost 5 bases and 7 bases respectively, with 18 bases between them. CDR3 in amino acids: CASSPRSAAGEQYF. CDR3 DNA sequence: TGTGCCAGCAGCCCACGGTCGGCGGCCGGGGAGCAGTACTTC.

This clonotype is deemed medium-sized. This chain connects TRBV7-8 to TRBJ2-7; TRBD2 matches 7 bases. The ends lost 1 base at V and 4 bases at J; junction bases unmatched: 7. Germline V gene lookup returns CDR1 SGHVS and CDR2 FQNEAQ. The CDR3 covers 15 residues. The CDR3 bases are TGTGCCAGCAGCTTAGAGCGAGCGGGGCCTTACGAGCAGTACTTC. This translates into CASSLERAGPYEQYF.

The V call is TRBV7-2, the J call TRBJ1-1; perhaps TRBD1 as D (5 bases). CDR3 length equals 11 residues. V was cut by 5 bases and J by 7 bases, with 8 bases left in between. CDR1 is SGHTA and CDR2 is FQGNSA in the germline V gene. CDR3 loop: CASSADSEAFF. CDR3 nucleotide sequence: TGTGCCAGCAGCGCTGACAGTGAAGCTTTCTTT.